The subject of this entry is one T cell receptor beta chain. The CDR3 covers 15 residues. Germline V CDR1 and CDR2: MGHDK, SYGVNS. Germline trimming cut 5 bases from V and 0 bases from J; bases unmatched to any gene: 4. The method was immunoSEQ multiplex PCR; TCRdb's version includes in-frame clones alone and lacks a portion of them. The sample comprises about 52,000 clones, 80% to 95% of which are singletons, and roughly a quarter rests with the top ten. The sample is drawn from a study of OX40 agonist ivuxolimab in advanced cancers. The overall study: Dose-escalation patients were diagnosed with hepatocellular carcinoma, melanoma, renal cell cancer or head and neck cancer. Among those treated, three patients had partial responses, one with hepatocellular carcinoma and two with cutaneous melanoma.

This clonotype originated in an adult with an advanced solid tumor such as melanoma, head and neck, liver or kidney cancer. The source was CD4+ or CD8+ T cells sorted from blood, collected in a trial of the OX40 agonist ivuxolimab. The V gene is TRBV25-1, the J gene TRBJ1-3; 7 bases match TRBD1. The DNA for the CDR3 is TGTGCCAGCAGTTCCGGGACAGCCTCTGGAAACACCATATATTTT. Amino acid sequence: CASSSGTASGNTIYF.